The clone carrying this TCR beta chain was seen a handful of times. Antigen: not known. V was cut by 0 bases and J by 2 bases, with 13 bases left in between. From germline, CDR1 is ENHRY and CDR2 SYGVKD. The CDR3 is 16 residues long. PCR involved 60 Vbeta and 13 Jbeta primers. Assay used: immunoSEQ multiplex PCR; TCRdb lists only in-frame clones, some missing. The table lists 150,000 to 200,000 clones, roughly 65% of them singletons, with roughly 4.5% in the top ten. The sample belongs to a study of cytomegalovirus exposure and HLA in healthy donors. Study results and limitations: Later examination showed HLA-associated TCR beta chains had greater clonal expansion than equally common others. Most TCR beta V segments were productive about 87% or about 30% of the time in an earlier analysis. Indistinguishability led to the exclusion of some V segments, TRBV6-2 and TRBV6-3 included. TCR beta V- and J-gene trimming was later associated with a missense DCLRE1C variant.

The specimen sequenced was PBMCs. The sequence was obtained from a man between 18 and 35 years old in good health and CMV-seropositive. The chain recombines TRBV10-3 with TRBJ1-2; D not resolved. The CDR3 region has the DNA TGTGCCATCAGTGAGTCGAGGGCAGACCCGAACTATGGCTACACCTTC. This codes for CAISESRADPNYGYTF.